The TCR beta chain under discussion was sequenced for a study of cytomegalovirus exposure and HLA in healthy donors. The study drew the donors from its approximately 110-subject validation cohort, separate from the 666-subject first cohort. With respect to this clone: The antigen is unknown.

Germline CDR1 and CDR2: SGDLS and YYNGEE. V was pared by 4 bases and J by 3 bases, with 17 bases between. The CDR3 covers 15 residues. The data were produced by immunoSEQ multiplex PCR, yet TCRdb's version contains in-frame clones alone and is incomplete. The table includes under 400,000 clones, roughly 86% detected once. Regarding the study as a whole: Reportedly, diagnosis of cytomegalovirus status by the classifier showed high specificity and sensitivity. TCR sequences were mostly rare, though some public TCRs occurred in many donors. Researchers counted 150 to 200 TCR beta chains as cytomegalovirus-associated.

The sequenced sample was PBMCs. The V and J genes are TRBV9 and TRBJ2-7, with D possibly TRBD1 on 7 matching bases. The source of this sequence is a man aged 25 to 40 in good health and CMV-seronegative. CDR3 amino acids: CASSLADRSLYEQYF. The CDR3 DNA is TGTGCCAGCAGCTTAGCGGACAGGTCTCTCTACGAGCAGTACTTC. The whole variable domain, filled in from reference TRBV9 and TRBJ2-7, reads DSGVTQTPKHLITATGQRVTLRCSPRSGDLSVYWYQQSLDQGLQFLIQYYNGEERAKGNILERFSAQQFPDLHSELNLSSLELGDSALYFCASSLADRSLYEQYFGPGTRLTVT.